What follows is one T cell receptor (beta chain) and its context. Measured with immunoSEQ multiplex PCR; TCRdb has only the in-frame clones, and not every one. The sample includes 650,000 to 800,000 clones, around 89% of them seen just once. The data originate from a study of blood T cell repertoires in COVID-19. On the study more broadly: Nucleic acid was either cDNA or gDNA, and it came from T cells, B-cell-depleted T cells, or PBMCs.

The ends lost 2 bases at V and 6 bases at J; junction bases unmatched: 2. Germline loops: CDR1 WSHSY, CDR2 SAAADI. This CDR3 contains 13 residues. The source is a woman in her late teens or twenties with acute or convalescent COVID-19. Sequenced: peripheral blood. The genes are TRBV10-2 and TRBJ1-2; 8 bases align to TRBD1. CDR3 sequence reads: CASSEHRGDGYTF. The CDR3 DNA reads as TGCGCCAGCAGTGAGCACAGGGGGGATGGCTACACCTTC.